The 23 T cell receptor beta chains presented below share a single source sample, sequenced in a study of blood T cell repertoires in COVID-19. The assay was immunoSEQ multiplex PCR, and TCRdb's table has in-frame clones only and misses some. The repertoire holds hundreds of thousands of clones, with about nine tenths as singletons. The sequenced sample consisted of peripheral blood. These receptors originate from a man aged 18 to 35 with active or convalescent COVID-19.

V usage is TRBV6-5 and J usage is TRBJ2-1; D possibly corresponds to TRBD1 (5 bases). This CDR3 comprises 15 residues. The germline V and J ends were trimmed by 6 bases and 7 bases, with 19 bases remaining between them. Germline V lookup: CDR1 MNHEY, CDR2 SVGAGI. CDR3 in DNA: TGTGCCAGCAGATCCCCTGTGTGGGGCCATAATGAGCAGTTCTTC. Its protein product is CASRSPVWGHNEQFF.

This clone was counted once. The chain employs TRBV7-3 and TRBJ2-1; 12 bases agree with TRBD2. CDR3 length equals 15 residues. Germline CDR1 SGHTA, CDR2 FQGTGA. J gave up 3 bases and V 5 bases, and 2 bases lay outside the gene matches. The CDR3 sequence: CASSPLAGGYNEQFF. DNA for the CDR3: TGTGCCAGCAGCCCACTAGCGGGAGGCTACAATGAGCAGTTCTTC.

The rearrangement joins TRBV11-1 to TRBJ1-1; D gene ambiguous. V was pared by 5 bases and J by 1 base, with 8 bases between. Looked up from germline, CDR1 is SGHAT and CDR2 is FQDESV (reference sequence). There are 13 residues in the CDR3. CDR3 sequence (DNA): TGTGCCAGCAGCGCCAGGTGGAACACTGAAGCTTTCTTT. Amino acids: CASSARWNTEAFF.

This chain joins TRBV2 and TRBJ2-3; 9 positions match TRBD2. Germline CDR1 is SNHLY and CDR2 is FYNNEI. The CDR3 has 16 residues. V was pared by 2 bases and J by 3 bases, with 6 bases of the junction left unmatched. The CDR3 nucleotides read TGTGCCAGCAGTGAAAGGGCTAGCGGGGTGACAGATACGCAGTATTTT. Its translation is CASSERASGVTDTQYF. Based on the CDR3 plus reference TRBV2 and TRBJ2-3, the full variable domain is EPEVTQTPSHQVTQMGQEVILRCVPISNHLYFYWYRQILGQKVEFLVSFYNNEISEKSEIFDDQFSVERPDGSNFTLKIRSTKLEDSAMYFCASSERASGVTDTQYFGPGTRLTVL.

V gene TRBV6-5 combines with J gene TRBJ1-2, with D maybe TRBD1 (5 bases). The CDR3 extends over 13 amino acids. Germline lookup yields CDR1 MNHEY and CDR2 SVGAGI. V was shortened by 6 bases and J by 4 bases, with 12 bases between the two germline ends. Written as DNA, the CDR3 is TGTGCCAGCAGCCCACAGGCCCGCTATGGCTACACCTTC. Translation: CASSPQARYGYTF.

The genes are TRBV10-3 and TRBJ1-2; TRBD1 matches 8 bases. V dropped 3 bases and J dropped 8; count of bases not matched to a gene: 5. The CDR3 is 13 amino acids. Germline V gene data show CDR1 as ENHRY and CDR2 as SYGVKD. CDR3 sequence (DNA): TGTGCCATCAGTGATCAGGGGGCGATGGGCTACACCTTC. Its protein product is CAISDQGAMGYTF.

The genes are TRBV6-4 and TRBJ2-7; 14 bases fit TRBD2. V dropped 7 bases and J dropped 4; count of bases not matched to a gene: 9. CDR3 size: 16 residues. Looked up from germline, CDR1 is MRHNA and CDR2 is SNTAGT. CDR3 sequence reads: CASTRTSGRFWYEQYF. DNA of the CDR3: TGTGCCAGCACCCGGACTAGCGGGAGGTTTTGGTACGAGCAGTACTTC.

The chain employs TRBV7-9 and TRBJ2-7; D ambiguous. Germline values: CDR1 SEHNR, CDR2 FQNEAQ (reference sequence). The V and J ends lost 4 bases and 0 bases respectively, with 7 bases between them. The CDR3 runs 13 residues. The DNA of the CDR3 is TGTGCCAGCAGCTCCAAATCCTCCTACGAGCAGTACTTC. Protein: CASSSKSSYEQYF. The whole variable domain, remainder taken from reference TRBV7-9 and TRBJ2-7, is DTGVSQNPRHKITKRGQNVTFRCDPISEHNRLYWYRQTLGQGPEFLTYFQNEAQLEKSRLLSDRFSAERPKGSFSTLEIQRTEQGDSAMYLCASSSKSSYEQYFGPGTRLTVT.

V and J are TRBV27 and TRBJ2-1; 10 nucleotides line up with TRBD2. V was pared by 5 bases and J by 2 bases, with 3 bases of the junction left unmatched. CDR1 and CDR2 from the germline V gene are MNHEY and SMNVEV (reference sequence). The CDR3 has 15 residues. The CDR3 reads CASSGLAVAYNEQFF. DNA of the CDR3: TGTGCCAGCAGTGGACTAGCGGTTGCCTACAATGAGCAGTTCTTC.

The chain has TRBV28 and TRBJ1-1; D may be TRBD1 (6 bases). From germline, CDR1 is MDHEN and CDR2 SYDVKM. Trimming stripped 6 bases from V and 6 bases from J, with 14 bases between. This CDR3 comprises 13 residues. The CDR3 loop is CASRPTTGSEAFF. CDR3 bases: TGTGCCAGCAGGCCGACTACAGGGTCTGAAGCTTTCTTT.

With respect to this clone: A read error may produce the germline difference seen at one junction end. The chain recombines TRBV10-3 with TRBJ1-5; possibly TRBD1 for D (6 bases). CDR1 ENHRY and CDR2 SYGVKD come from the germline V gene. The CDR3 extends over 13 amino acids. CDR3 coding DNA: TGTGCCATCGGTGACAGGATCAATCAGCCCCAGCATTTT. Residues: CAIGDRINQPQHF.

V is TRBV2 and J is TRBJ2-3, with TRBD2 matching 8 bases. CDR1 and CDR2 from the germline V gene are SNHLY and FYNNEI. This CDR3 region has 14 residues. With 5 bases clipped from V and 0 bases from J, the junction kept 1 base outside the gene matches. DNA of the CDR3: TGTGCCAGCAGTTTAGCGGGGAGCACAGATACGCAGTATTTT. Protein sequence: CASSLAGSTDTQYF.

The rearrangement uses TRBV18 and TRBJ2-3; 7 nucleotides agree with TRBD2. The V gene's germline CDR1 is KGHSH and CDR2 LQKENI. CDR3 length: 16 amino acids. Trimming took 4 bases from V and 1 from J; bases not matched to a gene: 8. The CDR3 loop is CASSHSTSGGTDTQYF. The CDR3 nucleotides are TGTGCCAGCTCACACTCCACGAGCGGGGGCACAGATACGCAGTATTTT.

This chain uses TRBV18 with TRBJ2-1; 13 nucleotides line up with TRBD2. CDR1 and CDR2 from the germline V gene are KGHSH and LQKENI. V was pared by 3 bases and J by 6 bases, with 2 bases of the junction left unmatched. The CDR3 is 15 residues long. CDR3 nucleotide sequence: TGTGCCAGCTCACCCCGGACTAGCGGGAGCAATGAGCAGTTCTTC. Its translation is CASSPRTSGSNEQFF. Looking up the rest from reference TRBV18 and TRBJ2-1 gives the full variable domain: NAGVMQNPRHLVRRRGQEARLRCSPMKGHSHVYWYRQLPEEGLKFMVYLQKENIIDESGMPKERFSAEFPKEGPSILRIQQVVRGDSAAYFCASSPRTSGSNEQFFGPGTRLTVL.

This clone was picked up a small number of times. The chain joins TRBV7-8 to TRBJ1-5; 7 bases line up with TRBD1. Per germline, CDR1 SGHVS and CDR2 FQNEAQ. This CDR3 comprises 16 residues. V trimming: 1 base; J trimming: 5 bases; junction bases outside the gene matches: 8. CDR3 DNA sequence: TGTGCCAGCAGCTTAGATTTCAGGGGGAGTTATCAGCCCCAGCATTTT. Protein sequence: CASSLDFRGSYQPQHF.

The CDR3 coding sequence is TGCGCCAGCAGCTTGATGCGGGGTGGCTACGAGCAGTACTTC. This gives the protein CASSLMRGGYEQYF. The V call is TRBV5-1, the J call TRBJ2-7, with a tentative D call TRBD2 (6 bases). The CDR3 has 14 residues. CDR1 SGHRS and CDR2 YFSETQ come from the germline V gene. Between the trimmed V and J ends, which lost 1 base and 3 bases, there was a span of 11 bases.

This chain uses TRBV6-5 with TRBJ2-7; no reliable D call. Germline CDR1 reads MNHEY; CDR2 reads SVGAGI. The CDR3 loop spans 16 amino acids. Trimming pared 0 bases from V and 2 bases from J, leaving 14 bases between. In DNA, the CDR3 is TGTGCCAGCAGTTACTCGAAAGAGGTCCCCGCCTACGAGCAGTACTTC. Residues: CASSYSKEVPAYEQYF.

This clone has a single count. The CDR3 loop reads CASSWAGVKGTWSDYGYTF. The CDR3 DNA sequence: TGTGCCAGCAGTTGGGCAGGGGTCAAGGGAACGTGGTCCGACTATGGCTACACCTTC. This chain links TRBV5-6 with TRBJ1-2; D is possibly TRBD1 (6 bases). The CDR3 is made up of 19 amino acids. Germline CDR1 is SGHDT and CDR2 is YYEEEE. The V and J ends lost 5 bases and 3 bases respectively, with 29 bases between them.

The V gene is TRBV6-5, the J gene TRBJ1-5; 7 bases fit TRBD1. V was pared by 2 bases and J by 4 bases, with 5 bases of the junction left unmatched. The germline V gene has CDR1 MNHEY and CDR2 SVGAGI. This CDR3 comprises 15 residues. The CDR3: CASSYNRQGNQPQHF. The CDR3 DNA reads as TGTGCCAGCAGTTACAACCGACAGGGTAATCAGCCCCAGCATTTT.

V gene TRBV10-3 combines with J gene TRBJ2-3, with a weak D call TRBD2 (5 bases). CDR1 is ENHRY, CDR2 SYGVKD, per germline. Deletions cut 5 bases from V and 2 bases from J, with 11 bases between. CDR3 length: 14 residues. The CDR3 protein is CAISSADFTDTQYF. DNA of the CDR3: TGTGCCATCAGTTCAGCGGACTTCACAGATACGCAGTATTTT.

V is TRBV2 and J is TRBJ2-1; 11 bases agree with TRBD2. Germline values: CDR1 SNHLY, CDR2 FYNNEI. The CDR3 totals 16 residues. V lost 3 bases to trimming and J lost 7 bases; unmatched junction nucleotides: 8. CDR3 nucleotide sequence: TGTGCCAGCAGTGACATACTAGCGGGAGTTCGGAATGAGCAGTTCTTC. Translation: CASSDILAGVRNEQFF.

This rearrangement joins TRBV14 to TRBJ2-5; 7 positions match TRBD2. With V trimmed by 3 bases and J by 5 bases, 6 bases remained unmatched. The CDR3 runs 14 residues. CDR1 and CDR2 (germline): SGHDN, FVKESK. The CDR3 nucleotides are TGTGCCAGCAGCCACTGGCAGGGAGGGGAGACCCAGTACTTC. Translating it yields CASSHWQGGETQYF.

The rearrangement links TRBV24-1 to TRBJ2-3, with 15 bases identical to TRBD2. CDR1 KGHDR and CDR2 SFDVKD come from the germline V gene. J lost 1 base, V lost 3 bases, and 4 bases had no gene match. The CDR3 loop spans 18 amino acids. This CDR3 is CATSDGTSGRYGTDTQYF. For the CDR3, the DNA is TGTGCCACCAGTGATGGGACTAGCGGGAGGTATGGCACAGATACGCAGTATTTT.